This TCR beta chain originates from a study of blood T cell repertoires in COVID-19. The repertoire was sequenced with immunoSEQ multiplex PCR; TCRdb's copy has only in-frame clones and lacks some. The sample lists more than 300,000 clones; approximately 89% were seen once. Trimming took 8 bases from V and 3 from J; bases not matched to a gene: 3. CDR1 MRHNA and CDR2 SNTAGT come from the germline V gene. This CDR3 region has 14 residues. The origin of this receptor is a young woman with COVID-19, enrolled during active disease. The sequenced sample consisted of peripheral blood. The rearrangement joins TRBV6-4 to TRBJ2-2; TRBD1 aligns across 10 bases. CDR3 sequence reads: CASSGTGDTGELFF. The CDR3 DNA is TGTGCCAGCTCCGGGACAGGGGACACCGGGGAGCTGTTTTTT.